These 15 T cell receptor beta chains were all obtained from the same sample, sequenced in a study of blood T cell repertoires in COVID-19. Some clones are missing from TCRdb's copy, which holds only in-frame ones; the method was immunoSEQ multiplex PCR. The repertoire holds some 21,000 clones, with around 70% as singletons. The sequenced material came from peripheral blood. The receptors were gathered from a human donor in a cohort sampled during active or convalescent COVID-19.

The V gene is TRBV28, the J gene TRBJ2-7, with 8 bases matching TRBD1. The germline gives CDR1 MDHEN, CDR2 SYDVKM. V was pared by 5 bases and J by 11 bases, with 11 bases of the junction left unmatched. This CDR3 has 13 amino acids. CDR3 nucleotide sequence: TGTGCCAGCAGTGCCATCCCGGACAGGGTAAAGTACGTC. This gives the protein CASSAIPDRVKYV.

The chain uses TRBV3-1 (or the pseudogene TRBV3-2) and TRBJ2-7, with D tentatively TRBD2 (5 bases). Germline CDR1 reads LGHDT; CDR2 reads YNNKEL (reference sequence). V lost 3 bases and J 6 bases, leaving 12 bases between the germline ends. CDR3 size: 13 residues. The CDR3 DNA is TGTGCCAGCAGCCAGGGGAACCGGGGCGAGCAGTACTTC. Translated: CASSQGNRGEQYF.

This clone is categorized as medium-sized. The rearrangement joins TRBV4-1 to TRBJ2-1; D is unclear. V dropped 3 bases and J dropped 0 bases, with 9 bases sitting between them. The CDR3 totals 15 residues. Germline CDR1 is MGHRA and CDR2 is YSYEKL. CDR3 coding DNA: TGCGCCAGCAGCCAGGCGGCTAGCTCCTACAATGAGCAGTTCTTC. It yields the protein CASSQAASSYNEQFF.

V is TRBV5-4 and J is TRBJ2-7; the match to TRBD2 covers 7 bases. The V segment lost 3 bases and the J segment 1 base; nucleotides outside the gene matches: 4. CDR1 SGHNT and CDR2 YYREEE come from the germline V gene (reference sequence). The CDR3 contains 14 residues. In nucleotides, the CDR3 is TGTGCCAGCAGCTCCGGACTAGTATCCTACGAGCAGTACTTC. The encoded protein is CASSSGLVSYEQYF.

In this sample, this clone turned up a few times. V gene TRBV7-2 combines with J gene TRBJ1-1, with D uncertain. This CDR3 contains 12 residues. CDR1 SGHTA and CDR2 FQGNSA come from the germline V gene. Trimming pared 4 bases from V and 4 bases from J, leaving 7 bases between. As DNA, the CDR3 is TGTGCCAGCAGCTCTCGTAGCACTGAAGCTTTCTTT. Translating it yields CASSSRSTEAFF.

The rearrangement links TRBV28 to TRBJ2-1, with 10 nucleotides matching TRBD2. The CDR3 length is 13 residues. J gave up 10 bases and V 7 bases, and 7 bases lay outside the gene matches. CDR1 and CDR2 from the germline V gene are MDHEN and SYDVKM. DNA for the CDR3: TGTGCCAGCAACGGACTAGCGGTCTGGGAGCAGTTCTTC. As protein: CASNGLAVWEQFF.

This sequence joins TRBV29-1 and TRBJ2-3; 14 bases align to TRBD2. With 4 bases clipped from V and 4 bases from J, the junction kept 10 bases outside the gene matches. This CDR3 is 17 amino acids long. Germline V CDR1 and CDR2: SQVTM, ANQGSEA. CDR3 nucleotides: TGCAGCGTTGCCACCGGGACTAGCGGGGGAGGCGCAGATACGCAGTATTTT. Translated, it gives CSVATGTSGGGADTQYF.

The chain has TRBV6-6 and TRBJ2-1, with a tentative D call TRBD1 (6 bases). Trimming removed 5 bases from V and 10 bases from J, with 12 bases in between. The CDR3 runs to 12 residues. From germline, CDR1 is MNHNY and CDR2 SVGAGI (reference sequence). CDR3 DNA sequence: TGTGCCAGCAGTACAGGGTTCAGAGAGCAGTTCTTC. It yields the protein CASSTGFREQFF.

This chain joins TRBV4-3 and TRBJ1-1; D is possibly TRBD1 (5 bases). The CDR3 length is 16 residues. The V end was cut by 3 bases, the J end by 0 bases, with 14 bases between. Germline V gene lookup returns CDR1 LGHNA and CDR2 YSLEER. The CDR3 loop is CASSQKAGLLNTEAFF. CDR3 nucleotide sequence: TGCGCCAGCAGCCAGAAGGCGGGACTTCTGAACACTGAAGCTTTCTTT.

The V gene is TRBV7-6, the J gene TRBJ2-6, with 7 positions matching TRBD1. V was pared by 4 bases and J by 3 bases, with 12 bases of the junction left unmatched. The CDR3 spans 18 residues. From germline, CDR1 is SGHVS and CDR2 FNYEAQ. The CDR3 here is CASSSKRGGADGANVLTF. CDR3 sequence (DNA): TGTGCCAGCAGCTCAAAGCGAGGGGGCGCAGATGGGGCCAACGTCCTGACTTTC.

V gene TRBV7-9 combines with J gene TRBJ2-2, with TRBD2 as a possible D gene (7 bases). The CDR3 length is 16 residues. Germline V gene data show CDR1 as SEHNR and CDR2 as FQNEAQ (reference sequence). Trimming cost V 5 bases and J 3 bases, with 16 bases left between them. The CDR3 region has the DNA TGTGCCAGCAGCCCTCGGGGGGCGGAAGACACCGGGGAGCTGTTTTTT. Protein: CASSPRGAEDTGELFF.

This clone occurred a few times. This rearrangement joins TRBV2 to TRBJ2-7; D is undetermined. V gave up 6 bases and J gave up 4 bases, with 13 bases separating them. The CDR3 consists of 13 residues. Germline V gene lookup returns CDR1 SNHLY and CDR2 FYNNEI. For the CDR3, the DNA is TGTGCCAGCAGGACCCCCGGCGGATACGAGCAGTACTTC. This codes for CASRTPGGYEQYF.

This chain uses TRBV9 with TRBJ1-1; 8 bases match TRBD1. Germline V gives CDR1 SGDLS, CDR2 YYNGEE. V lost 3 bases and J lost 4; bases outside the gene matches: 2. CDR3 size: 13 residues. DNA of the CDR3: TGTGCCAGCAGCGCCGACAGGGGCACTGAAGCTTTCTTT. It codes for CASSADRGTEAFF.

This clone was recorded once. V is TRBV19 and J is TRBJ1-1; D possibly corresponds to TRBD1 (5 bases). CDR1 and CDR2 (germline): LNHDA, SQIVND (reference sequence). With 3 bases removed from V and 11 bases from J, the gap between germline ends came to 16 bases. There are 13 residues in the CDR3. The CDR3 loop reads CASSMWGQARAFF. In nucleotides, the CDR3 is TGTGCCAGTAGTATGTGGGGCCAAGCGAGGGCTTTCTTT.

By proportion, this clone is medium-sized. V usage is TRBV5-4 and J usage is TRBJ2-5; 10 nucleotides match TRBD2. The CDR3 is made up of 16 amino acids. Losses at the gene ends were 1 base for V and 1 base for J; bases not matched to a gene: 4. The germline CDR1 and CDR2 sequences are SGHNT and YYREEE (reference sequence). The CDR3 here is CASSLLAGGGQETQYF. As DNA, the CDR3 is TGTGCCAGCAGCTTGTTAGCGGGGGGCGGCCAAGAGACCCAGTACTTC.